One sample yielded the 14 T cell receptor beta chains listed below, sequenced in a study of CD8 T cells in ankylosing spondylitis. Study-wide findings and caveats: Fewer than ten highly homologous variants made up a TCR beta motif that seemed to typify ankylosing spondylitis blood.

The antigens these receptors bind are not known. TCRdb reprocessed the 5' RACE reads via MiXCR and lists one record per CDR3 protein. Counted here are about 220,000 distinct CDR3 sequences, about 17% occurring once; the ten biggest clones make up 42%. The specimen sequenced was blood, either unsorted or a sorted T cell fraction (not recorded which). These receptors were taken from a male donor with ankylosing spondylitis.

Many counts were recorded for this clonotype. The chain has TRBV5-6 and TRBJ2-7; weak D call: TRBD1 (6 bases). The germline CDR1 and CDR2 sequences are SGHDT and YYEEEE. This CDR3 has 12 residues. Trimming cost V 5 bases and J 4 bases, with 10 bases left between them. The CDR3 here is CASSLQGYEQYF. CDR3 nucleotide sequence: TGTGCCAGCAGTTTACAGGGTTACGAGCAGTACTTC.

The chain employs TRBV5-5 and TRBJ2-1; perhaps TRBD2 as D (5 bases). The CDR3 is 15 amino acids. V was clipped by 4 bases and J by 4 bases, with 15 bases between them. CDR1 is SGHKS and CDR2 is YYEKEE in the germline V gene (reference sequence). The CDR3: CASSVNSDWYNEQFF. CDR3 nucleotide sequence: TGTGCCAGCAGCGTAAACTCGGACTGGTACAATGAGCAGTTCTTC.

The chain employs TRBV11-2 and TRBJ2-7, with D perhaps TRBD1 or TRBD2 (5 bases each). V was cut by 4 bases and J by 1 base, with 14 bases left in between. Germline V gives CDR1 SGHAT, CDR2 FQNNGV. The CDR3 runs 15 residues. The CDR3 coding sequence is TGTGCCAGCAGCTGGGGACCCCTAGATTCCTACGAGCAGTACTTC. Translated: CASSWGPLDSYEQYF.

This clonotype came up a few times. The V and J genes are TRBV4-1 and TRBJ1-1, with D unclear. V lost 2 bases and J 1 base, leaving 11 bases between the germline ends. CDR3 length: 15 amino acids. Germline V gene sequence: CDR1 MGHRA, CDR2 YSYEKL. CDR3 loop: CASSQSPGSNTEAFF. The CDR3 DNA sequence: TGCGCCAGCAGCCAAAGTCCCGGGTCGAACACTGAAGCTTTCTTT.

This clonotype was detected a few times. The chain has TRBV5-1 and TRBJ1-2, with 10 positions matching TRBD1. The CDR3 is 18 residues long. Germline CDR1 reads SGHRS; CDR2 reads YFSETQ. Germline trimming cut 4 bases from V and 1 base from J; bases unmatched to any gene: 13. In DNA form, the CDR3 reads TGCGCCAGCAGCCCCTCCTCATTATGGGACAGGGGTAACTATGGCTACACCTTC. Translation gives CASSPSSLWDRGNYGYTF.

V and J are TRBV7-9 and TRBJ2-7, with 8 nucleotides matching TRBD1. Germline-derived CDR1 and CDR2 are SEHNR and FQNEAQ (reference sequence). The J segment lost 7 bases and the V segment lost 5 bases, leaving 10 bases of the junction unmatched. The CDR3 consists of 14 residues. CDR3 nucleotides: TGTGCCAGCAGCCCGGGACAGGAAGGTCGAGAGCAGTACTTC. This encodes CASSPGQEGREQYF. Full variable domain (outside the CDR3, taken from reference TRBV7-9 and TRBJ2-7): DTGVSQNPRHKITKRGQNVTFRCDPISEHNRLYWYRQTLGQGPEFLTYFQNEAQLEKSRLLSDRFSAERPKGSFSTLEIQRTEQGDSAMYLCASSPGQEGREQYFGPGTRLTVT.

The chain links TRBV27 to TRBJ2-7; TRBD2 is a possible D gene (7 bases). Germline-derived CDR1 and CDR2 are MNHEY and SMNVEV (reference sequence). The CDR3 runs to 12 residues. Between the trimmed V and J ends, which lost 5 bases and 6 bases, there was a span of 11 bases. The CDR3 region is CASSSGTTEQYF. CDR3 nucleotide sequence: TGTGCCAGCAGTAGCGGGACAACCGAGCAGTACTTC.

Only a few counts were recorded for this clonotype. The CDR3 bases are TGTGCCAGCACATACAACAGGGGTCGGTACGAGCAGTACTTC. This encodes CASTYNRGRYEQYF. V gene TRBV11-2 combines with J gene TRBJ2-7; 7 positions match TRBD1. V gave up 7 bases and J gave up 4 bases; unmatched junction bases: 10. This CDR3 has 14 residues. The germline V gene has CDR1 SGHAT and CDR2 FQNNGV.

This clonotype was seen a handful of times. The chain is built from TRBV20-1 and TRBJ2-5; D is perhaps TRBD1 (6 bases). Germline V gene lookup returns CDR1 DFQATT and CDR2 SNEGSKA (reference sequence). The CDR3 length is 16 residues. V lost 2 bases and J lost 0, with 16 bases in between. The CDR3 loop is CSARPPDSPYQETQYF. CDR3 nucleotide sequence: TGCAGTGCTAGACCCCCGGACAGTCCGTACCAAGAGACCCAGTACTTC.

This clonotype has only a few counts. The genes are TRBV4-2 and TRBJ2-1, with 7 bases fitting TRBD2. From germline, CDR1 is LGHNA and CDR2 YNFKEQ. The CDR3 runs 16 residues. After removal of 0 bases from V and 3 bases from J, the junction contained 5 bases not matched to a gene. CDR3 amino acids: CASSQDSSGDYNEQFF. As DNA, the CDR3 is TGTGCCAGCAGCCAAGATTCGAGCGGGGACTACAATGAGCAGTTCTTC.

This clonotype was detected a few times. J is TRBJ2-1 and V is TRBV4-3, with 9 bases aligning to TRBD2. The CDR3 totals 15 residues. V dropped 0 bases and J dropped 10; count of bases not matched to a gene: 7. The germline gives CDR1 LGHNA, CDR2 YSLEER. The CDR3 here is CASSQDRLAVIEQFF. CDR3 nucleotides: TGCGCCAGCAGCCAAGATCGACTAGCGGTAATAGAGCAGTTCTTC.

The DNA of the CDR3 is TGTGCCAGTAGTGAGTCGGAAAGAGAAGCTTTCTTT. It codes for CASSESEREAFF. This chain links TRBV19 with TRBJ1-1; D ambiguous. Looked up from germline, CDR1 is LNHDA and CDR2 is SQIVND (reference sequence). The CDR3 spans 12 residues. Between the trimmed V and J ends, which lost 5 bases and 8 bases, there was a span of 12 bases.

The rearrangement uses TRBV9 and TRBJ2-1; perhaps TRBD1 as D (6 bases). Germline assignment: CDR1 SGDLS and CDR2 YYNGEE. Trimming removed 4 bases from V and 0 bases from J, with 11 bases in between. This CDR3 region has 15 residues. This CDR3 reads CASSRGSSSYNEQFF. As DNA, the CDR3 is TGTGCCAGCAGCAGGGGGTCCTCCTCCTACAATGAGCAGTTCTTC.

This clonotype was detected many times. The V gene is TRBV12-3 or TRBV12-4, the J gene TRBJ2-1; perhaps TRBD1 as D (6 bases). V was cut by 5 bases and J by 7 bases, with 9 bases left in between. This CDR3 is built from 12 residues. The CDR3 bases are TGTGCCAGCAGTCCCCAGGGGAATGAGCAGTTCTTC. It is translated as CASSPQGNEQFF.